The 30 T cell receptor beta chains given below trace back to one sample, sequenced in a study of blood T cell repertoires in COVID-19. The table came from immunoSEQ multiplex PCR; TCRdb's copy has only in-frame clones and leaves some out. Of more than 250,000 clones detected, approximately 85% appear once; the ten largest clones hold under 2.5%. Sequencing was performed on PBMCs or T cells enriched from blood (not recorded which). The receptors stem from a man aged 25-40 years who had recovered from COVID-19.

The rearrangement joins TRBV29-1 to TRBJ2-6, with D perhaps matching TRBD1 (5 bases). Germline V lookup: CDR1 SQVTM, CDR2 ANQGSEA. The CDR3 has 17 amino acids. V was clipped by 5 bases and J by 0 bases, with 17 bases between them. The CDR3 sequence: CSVIRPGHYSGANVLTF. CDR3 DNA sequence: TGCAGCGTTATCCGCCCAGGGCATTACTCTGGGGCCAACGTCCTGACTTTC.

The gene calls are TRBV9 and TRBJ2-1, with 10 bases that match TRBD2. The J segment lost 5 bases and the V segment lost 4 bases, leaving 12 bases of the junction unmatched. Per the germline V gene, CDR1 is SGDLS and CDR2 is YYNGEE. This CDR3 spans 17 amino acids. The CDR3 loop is CASSFRGGLADDNEQFF. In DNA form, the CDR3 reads TGTGCCAGCAGCTTCAGAGGAGGACTAGCGGACGACAATGAGCAGTTCTTC.

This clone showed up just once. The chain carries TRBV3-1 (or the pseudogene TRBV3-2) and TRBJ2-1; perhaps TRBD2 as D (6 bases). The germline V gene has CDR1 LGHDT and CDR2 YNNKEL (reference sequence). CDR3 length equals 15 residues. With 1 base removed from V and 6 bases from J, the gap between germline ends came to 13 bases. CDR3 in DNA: TGTGCCAGCAGCCAAGCCGAGGACTACGTCAATGAGCAGTTCTTC. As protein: CASSQAEDYVNEQFF.

As DNA, the CDR3 is TGTGCCAGCAGTGAGGCTAGAGGCACTGAAGCTTTCTTT. It encodes CASSEARGTEAFF. The gene calls are TRBV6-4 and TRBJ1-1; D is uncertain. The CDR3 is 13 amino acids. CDR1 is MRHNA, CDR2 SNTAGT, per germline. The V end lost 3 bases, the J end lost 4 bases, and 9 bases lay between the germline ends.

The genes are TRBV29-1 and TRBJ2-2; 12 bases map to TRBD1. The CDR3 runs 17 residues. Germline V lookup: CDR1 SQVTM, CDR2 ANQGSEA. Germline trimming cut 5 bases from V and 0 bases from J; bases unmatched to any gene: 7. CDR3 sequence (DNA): TGCAGCGTTCGCCGGGACAGGGGGCTCCCGAACACCGGGGAGCTGTTTTTT. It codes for CSVRRDRGLPNTGELFF.

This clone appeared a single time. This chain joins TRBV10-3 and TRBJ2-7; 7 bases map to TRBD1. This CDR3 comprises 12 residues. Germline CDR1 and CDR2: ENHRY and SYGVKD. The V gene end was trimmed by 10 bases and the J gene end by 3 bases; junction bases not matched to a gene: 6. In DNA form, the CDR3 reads TGTGCCACAGGACAGGAGAACTACGAGCAGTACTTC. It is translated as CATGQENYEQYF.

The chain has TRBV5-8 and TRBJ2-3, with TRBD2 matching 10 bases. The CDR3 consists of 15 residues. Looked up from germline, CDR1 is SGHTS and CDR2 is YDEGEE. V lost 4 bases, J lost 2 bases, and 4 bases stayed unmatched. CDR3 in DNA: TGTGCCAGCAGCCTAGGGACTAGCGACACAGATACGCAGTATTTT. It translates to CASSLGTSDTDTQYF. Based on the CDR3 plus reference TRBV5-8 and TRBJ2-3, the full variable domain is EAGVTQSPTHLIKTRGQQATLRCSPISGHTSVYWYQQALGLGLQFLLWYDEGEERNRGNFPPRFSGRQFPNYSSELNVNALELEDSALYLCASSLGTSDTDTQYFGPGTRLTVL.

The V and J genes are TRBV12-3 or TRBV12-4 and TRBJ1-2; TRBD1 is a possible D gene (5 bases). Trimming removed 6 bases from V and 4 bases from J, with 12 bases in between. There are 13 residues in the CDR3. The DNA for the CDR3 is TGTGCCAGCAGCCCAGACAGACTCTATGGCTACACCTTC. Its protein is CASSPDRLYGYTF.

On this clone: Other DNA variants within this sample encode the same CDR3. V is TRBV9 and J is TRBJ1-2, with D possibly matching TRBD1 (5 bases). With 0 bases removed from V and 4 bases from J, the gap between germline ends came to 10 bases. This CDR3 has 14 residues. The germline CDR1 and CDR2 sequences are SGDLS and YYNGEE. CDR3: CASSVGAGIYGYTF. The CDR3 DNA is TGTGCCAGCAGCGTAGGAGCAGGGATCTATGGCTACACCTTC.

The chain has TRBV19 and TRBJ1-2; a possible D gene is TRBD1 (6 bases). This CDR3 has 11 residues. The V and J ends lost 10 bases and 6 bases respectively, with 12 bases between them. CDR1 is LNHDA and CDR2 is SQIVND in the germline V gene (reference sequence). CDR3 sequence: CATLGHHGYTF. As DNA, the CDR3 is TGTGCCACTTTGGGACATCATGGCTACACCTTC. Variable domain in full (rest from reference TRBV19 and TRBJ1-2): DGGITQSPKYLFRKEGQNVTLSCEQNLNHDAMYWYRQDPGQGLRLIYYSQIVNDFQKGDIAEGYSVSREKKESFPLTVTSAQKNPTAFYLCATLGHHGYTFGSGTRLTVV.

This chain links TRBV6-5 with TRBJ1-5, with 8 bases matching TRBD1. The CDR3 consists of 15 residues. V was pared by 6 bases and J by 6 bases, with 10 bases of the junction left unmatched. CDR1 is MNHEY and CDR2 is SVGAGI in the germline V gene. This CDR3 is CASRSQGARGQPQHF. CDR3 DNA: TGTGCCAGCAGGTCTCAGGGGGCTCGAGGTCAGCCCCAGCATTTT.

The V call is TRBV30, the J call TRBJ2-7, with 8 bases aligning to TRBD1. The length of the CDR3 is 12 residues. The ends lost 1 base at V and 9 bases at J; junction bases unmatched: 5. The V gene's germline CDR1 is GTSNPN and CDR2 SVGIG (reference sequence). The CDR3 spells CAWSGSGTGQYF. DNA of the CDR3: TGTGCCTGGAGTGGCTCAGGGACAGGGCAGTACTTC. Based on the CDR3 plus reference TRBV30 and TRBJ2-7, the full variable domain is SQTIHQWPATLVQPVGSPLSLECTVEGTSNPNLYWYRQAAGRGLQLLFYSVGIGQISSEVPQNLSASRPQDRQFILSSKKLLLSDSGFYLCAWSGSGTGQYFGPGTRLTVT.

The DNA of the CDR3 is TGTGCCAGCAGTGTATTAGCCAAAAACATTCAGTACTTC. Its protein is CASSVLAKNIQYF. The chain combines TRBV2 with TRBJ2-4; no reliable D call. This CDR3 contains 13 residues. V gave up 4 bases and J gave up 0 bases, with 4 bases separating them. Per the germline V gene, CDR1 is SNHLY and CDR2 is FYNNEI.

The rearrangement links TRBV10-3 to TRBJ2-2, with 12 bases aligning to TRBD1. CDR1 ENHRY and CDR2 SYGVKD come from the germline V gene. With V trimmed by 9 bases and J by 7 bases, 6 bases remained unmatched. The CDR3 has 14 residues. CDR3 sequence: CAIPGQGASGELFF. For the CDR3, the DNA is TGTGCCATTCCGGGACAGGGGGCTAGCGGGGAGCTGTTTTTT.

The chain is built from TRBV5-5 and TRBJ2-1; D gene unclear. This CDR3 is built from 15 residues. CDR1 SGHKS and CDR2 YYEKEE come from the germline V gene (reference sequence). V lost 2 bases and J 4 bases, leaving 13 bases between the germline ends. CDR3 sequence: CASSFPKSQYNEQFF. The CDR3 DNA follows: TGTGCCAGCAGCTTTCCCAAGTCCCAGTACAATGAGCAGTTCTTC.

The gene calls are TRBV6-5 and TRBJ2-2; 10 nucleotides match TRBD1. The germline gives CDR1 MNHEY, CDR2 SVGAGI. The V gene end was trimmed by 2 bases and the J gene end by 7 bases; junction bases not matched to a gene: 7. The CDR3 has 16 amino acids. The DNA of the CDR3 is TGTGCCAGCAGTTACGACGGGACAGGGGTGATCGGGGAGCTGTTTTTT. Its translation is CASSYDGTGVIGELFF.

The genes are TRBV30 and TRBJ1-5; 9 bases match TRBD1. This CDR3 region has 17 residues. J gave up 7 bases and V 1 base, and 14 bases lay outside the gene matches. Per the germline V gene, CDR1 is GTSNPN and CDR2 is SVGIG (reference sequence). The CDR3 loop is CAWSDWKSGQGKQPQHF. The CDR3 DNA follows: TGTGCCTGGAGTGACTGGAAATCGGGACAGGGAAAACAGCCCCAGCATTTT. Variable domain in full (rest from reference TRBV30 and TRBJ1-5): SQTIHQWPATLVQPVGSPLSLECTVEGTSNPNLYWYRQAAGRGLQLLFYSVGIGQISSEVPQNLSASRPQDRQFILSSKKLLLSDSGFYLCAWSDWKSGQGKQPQHFGDGTRLSIL.

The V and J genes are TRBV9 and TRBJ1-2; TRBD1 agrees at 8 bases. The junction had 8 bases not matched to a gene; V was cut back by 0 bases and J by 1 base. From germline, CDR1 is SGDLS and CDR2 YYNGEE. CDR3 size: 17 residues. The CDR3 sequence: CASSVAGQDDFNYGYTF. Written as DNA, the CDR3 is TGTGCCAGCAGCGTAGCGGGACAGGACGACTTTAACTATGGCTACACCTTC.

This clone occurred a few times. Here the CDR3 DNA reads TGTGCCAGCAGCGTAGAGGGGGCGGGGTACAATGAGCAGTTCTTC. This gives the protein CASSVEGAGYNEQFF. The V and J genes are TRBV9 and TRBJ2-1, with D possibly TRBD1 on 7 matching bases. Per germline, CDR1 SGDLS and CDR2 YYNGEE. Trimming left V 0 bases short and J 4 bases short, with 11 bases between. The CDR3 runs 15 residues. The variable domain in full, completed from reference TRBV9 and TRBJ2-1, reads DSGVTQTPKHLITATGQRVTLRCSPRSGDLSVYWYQQSLDQGLQFLIQYYNGEERAKGNILERFSAQQFPDLHSELNLSSLELGDSALYFCASSVEGAGYNEQFFGPGTRLTVL.

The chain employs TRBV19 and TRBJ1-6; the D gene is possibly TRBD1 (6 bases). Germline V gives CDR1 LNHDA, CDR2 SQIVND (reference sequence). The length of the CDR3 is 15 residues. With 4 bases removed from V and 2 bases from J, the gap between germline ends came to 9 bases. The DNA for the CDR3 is TGTGCCAGTAGTACGGACAGCACCTATAATTCACCCCTCCACTTT. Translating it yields CASSTDSTYNSPLHF.

DNA of the CDR3: TGCGCCAGCAGCCCTTGGGCGACCTACGAGCAGTACTTC. Protein sequence: CASSPWATYEQYF. This sequence joins TRBV5-1 and TRBJ2-7; the D is unclear. With 4 bases removed from V and 2 bases from J, the gap between germline ends came to 10 bases. The CDR3 extends over 13 amino acids. Germline loops: CDR1 SGHRS, CDR2 YFSETQ.

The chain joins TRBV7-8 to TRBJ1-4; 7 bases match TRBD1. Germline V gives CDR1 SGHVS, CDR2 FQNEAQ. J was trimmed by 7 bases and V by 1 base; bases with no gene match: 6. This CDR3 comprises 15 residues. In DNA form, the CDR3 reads TGTGCCAGCAGCTTAGTGAGAGGGGGCAGTGAAAAACTGTTTTTT. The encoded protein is CASSLVRGGSEKLFF.

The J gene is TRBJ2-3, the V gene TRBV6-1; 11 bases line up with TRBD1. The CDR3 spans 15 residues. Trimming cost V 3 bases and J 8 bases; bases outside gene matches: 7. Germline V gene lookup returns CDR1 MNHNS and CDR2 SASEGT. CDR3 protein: CASSDGTGGLGTQYF. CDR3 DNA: TGTGCCAGCAGTGACGGGACAGGGGGGCTAGGTACGCAGTATTTT.

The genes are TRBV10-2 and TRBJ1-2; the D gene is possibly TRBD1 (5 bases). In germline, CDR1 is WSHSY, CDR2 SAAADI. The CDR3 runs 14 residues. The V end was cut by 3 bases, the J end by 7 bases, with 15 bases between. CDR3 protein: CASSEDPGSGGYTF. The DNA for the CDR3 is TGCGCCAGCAGTGAAGACCCAGGGTCAGGTGGCTACACCTTC.

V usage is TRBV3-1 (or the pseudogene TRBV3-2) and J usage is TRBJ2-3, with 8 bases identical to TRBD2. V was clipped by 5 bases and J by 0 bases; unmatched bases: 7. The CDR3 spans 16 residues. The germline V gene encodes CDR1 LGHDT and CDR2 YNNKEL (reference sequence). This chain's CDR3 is CASSNYLAGSTDTQYF. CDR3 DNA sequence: TGTGCCAGCAGCAATTACTTAGCGGGGAGCACAGATACGCAGTATTTT.

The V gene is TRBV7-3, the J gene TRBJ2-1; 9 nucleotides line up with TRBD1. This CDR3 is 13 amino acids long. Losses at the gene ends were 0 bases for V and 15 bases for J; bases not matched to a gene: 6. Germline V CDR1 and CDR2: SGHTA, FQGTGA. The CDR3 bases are TGTGCCAGCAGCTTAACAGGGACAGGGTCGCTGTTCTTC. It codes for CASSLTGTGSLFF.

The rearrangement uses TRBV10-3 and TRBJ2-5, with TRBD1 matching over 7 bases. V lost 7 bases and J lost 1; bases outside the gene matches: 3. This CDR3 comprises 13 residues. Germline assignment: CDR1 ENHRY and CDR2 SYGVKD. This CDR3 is CAIKGQSQETQYF. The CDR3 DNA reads TGTGCCATCAAGGGACAGTCCCAAGAGACCCAGTACTTC.

The CDR3 is CASSYAAHLMNTEAFF. In DNA, the CDR3 is TGTGCCAGCAGTTACGCGGCCCATTTAATGAACACTGAAGCTTTCTTT. The rearrangement uses TRBV6-5 and TRBJ1-1, with D uncertain. The CDR3 contains 16 residues. The germline V gene has CDR1 MNHEY and CDR2 SVGAGI. Trimming removed 2 bases at V and 0 bases at J, with 13 bases between.

This CDR3 is CSVLDQGLANYGYTF. The CDR3 DNA follows: TGCAGCGTTCTGGACCAGGGGTTAGCTAACTATGGCTACACCTTC. The rearrangement joins TRBV29-1 to TRBJ1-2; perhaps TRBD1 as D (6 bases). Germline V gives CDR1 SQVTM, CDR2 ANQGSEA. The length of the CDR3 is 15 residues. V was cut by 5 bases and J by 0 bases, with 16 bases left in between.

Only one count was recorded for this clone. The CDR3 loop is CASSETRGIRRTLNTEAFF. DNA for the CDR3: TGTGCCAGCAGCGAAACCAGGGGGATACGGAGGACATTGAACACTGAAGCTTTCTTT. The chain combines TRBV7-9 with TRBJ1-1; 7 nucleotides agree with TRBD1. Germline trimming cut 5 bases from V and 0 bases from J; bases unmatched to any gene: 18. This CDR3 contains 19 residues. Germline V gene sequence: CDR1 SEHNR, CDR2 FQNEAQ (reference sequence).